Below, 15 T cell receptor beta chains from the same sample are listed, as sequenced in a study of blood T cells in healthy people across ages. A second PCR of about 6 to 12 cycles used a sample-barcoded 5' primer and a J-beta primer mix. TCRdb processed the 5' RACE reads anew with MiXCR; each CDR3 protein has one entry. The table has about 900,000 distinct CDR3 sequences, around 46% seen once; the top ten hold 13%. Source material: blood. The source of these receptors is a man younger than 40 in good health.

This clonotype turned up a few times. This sequence joins TRBV6-4 and TRBJ2-1, with D possibly being TRBD1 (5 bases). V lost 3 bases and J 0 bases, leaving 9 bases between the germline ends. Per germline, CDR1 MRHNA and CDR2 SNTAGT. CDR3 length equals 15 residues. The chain's CDR3 is CASSDGASSYNEQFF. CDR3 in DNA: TGTGCCAGCAGTGATGGGGCTAGCTCCTACAATGAGCAGTTCTTC.

This clonotype was recorded only once. This rearrangement joins TRBV20-1 to TRBJ2-7; D may be TRBD1 (6 bases). CDR3 length: 15 amino acids. Looked up from germline, CDR1 is DFQATT and CDR2 is SNEGSKA (reference sequence). The V gene lost 0 bases and the J gene lost 0 bases, with 12 bases spanning the gap. CDR3 loop: CSARDVGQLSYEQYF. The CDR3 region has the DNA TGCAGTGCTAGAGATGTCGGACAGCTCTCCTACGAGCAGTACTTC.

This rearrangement joins TRBV7-9 to TRBJ2-6, with 9 bases aligning to TRBD1. The CDR3 has 18 amino acids. The V and J ends lost 2 bases and 0 bases, in that order; junction bases with no gene match: 5. CDR1 is SEHNR and CDR2 is FQNEAQ in the germline V gene (reference sequence). DNA for the CDR3: TGTGCCAGCAGCTTATGGACAGGGGCCCCCTCTGGGGCCAACGTCCTGACTTTC. It specifies CASSLWTGAPSGANVLTF. Full variable domain (missing parts from reference TRBV7-9 and TRBJ2-6): DTGVSQNPRHKITKRGQNVTFRCDPISEHNRLYWYRQTLGQGPEFLTYFQNEAQLEKSRLLSDRFSAERPKGSFSTLEIQRTEQGDSAMYLCASSLWTGAPSGANVLTFGAGSRLTVL.

This chain uses TRBV27 with TRBJ1-5, with D uncertain. In germline, CDR1 is MNHEY, CDR2 SMNVEV (reference sequence). This CDR3 has 15 residues. V lost 2 bases and J lost 3, with 11 bases in between. The CDR3 spells CASSLRAAVNQPQHF. CDR3 sequence (DNA): TGTGCCAGCAGTTTAAGAGCAGCTGTCAATCAGCCCCAGCATTTT.

The chain joins TRBV3-1 to TRBJ2-7; TRBD1 agrees at 9 bases. Germline trimming cut 3 bases from V and 4 bases from J; bases unmatched to any gene: 7. Looked up from germline, CDR1 is LGHDT and CDR2 is YNNKEL (reference sequence). This CDR3 contains 15 residues. In DNA, the CDR3 is TGTGCCAGCAGCCATGGGACAGGGCTCCTATACGAGCAGTACTTC. It codes for CASSHGTGLLYEQYF.

The chain employs TRBV7-2 and TRBJ1-2; 7 nucleotides match TRBD1. This CDR3 spans 14 amino acids. Looked up from germline, CDR1 is SGHTA and CDR2 is FQGNSA. Trimming removed 5 bases from V and 4 bases from J; junction bases left unmatched: 7. The CDR3 DNA reads TGTGCCAGCAGCAGAAGACAGGGTTTCTATGGCTACACCTTC. It specifies CASSRRQGFYGYTF.

The chain combines TRBV28 with TRBJ1-1; no definite D call. Germline V lookup: CDR1 MDHEN, CDR2 SYDVKM. V was trimmed by 8 bases and J by 0 bases, leaving 16 bases between them. The CDR3 has 15 amino acids. CDR3 coding DNA: TGTGCCAGCGGGCCGGACGGGCTAATGAACACTGAAGCTTTCTTT. Translation: CASGPDGLMNTEAFF.

This clonotype was seen repeatedly, ten times or more. The chain uses TRBV29-1 and TRBJ2-1, with D perhaps given as TRBD1 or TRBD2 (6 bases each). Germline loops: CDR1 SQVTM, CDR2 ANQGSEA. The CDR3 runs 15 residues. Deletions cut 3 bases from V and 0 bases from J, with 12 bases between. The DNA for the CDR3 is TGCAGCGTTGACGGGGGCCGGAGCTCCTACAATGAGCAGTTCTTC. Residues: CSVDGGRSSYNEQFF.

There are many counts of this clonotype. J is TRBJ2-2 and V is TRBV12-3 or TRBV12-4, with 9 bases identical to TRBD2. The CDR3 totals 14 residues. The junction had 7 bases not matched to a gene; V was cut back by 5 bases and J by 9 bases. CDR3 loop: CASSIERGARELFF. The CDR3 DNA reads as TGTGCCAGCAGTATCGAGCGGGGGGCGCGGGAGCTGTTTTTT.

In this sample, this clonotype turned up once. The chain is built from TRBV13 and TRBJ1-1, with D possibly being TRBD1 (5 bases). Germline V CDR1 and CDR2: PRHDT, FYEKMQ (reference sequence). V gave up 4 bases and J gave up 7 bases, with 13 bases separating them. The CDR3 length is 13 residues. CDR3 sequence: CASSSLGTLEAFF. DNA for the CDR3: TGTGCCAGCAGCTCCCTTGGGACCCTTGAAGCTTTCTTT.

The V call is TRBV7-6, the J call TRBJ2-1; perhaps TRBD1 as D (6 bases). Germline CDR1 and CDR2: SGHVS and FNYEAQ. V was pared by 5 bases and J by 8 bases, with 13 bases between. This CDR3 region has 13 residues. In DNA, the CDR3 is TGTGCCAGCAGCGTGGGGGCCATAGATGAGCAGTTCTTC. This gives the protein CASSVGAIDEQFF.

The CDR3 sequence: CASSLTPDRGTYEQYF. CDR3 bases: TGTGCCAGCAGCTTAACTCCGGACAGGGGGACCTACGAGCAGTACTTC. The J gene is TRBJ2-7, the V gene TRBV7-2; 10 bases align to TRBD1. Germline loops: CDR1 SGHTA, CDR2 FQGNSA. CDR3 size: 16 residues. V was pared by 2 bases and J by 2 bases, with 6 bases of the junction left unmatched.

This clonotype was counted only a few times. This sequence joins TRBV4-1 and TRBJ2-7; a weak D match, TRBD1 (6 bases). The CDR3 has 14 residues. The germline V and J ends were trimmed by 2 bases and 2 bases, with 10 bases remaining between them. CDR1 and CDR2 from the germline V gene are MGHRA and YSYEKL. The CDR3 coding sequence is TGCGCCAGCAGCCAACCGGGACAAACCTACGAGCAGTACTTC. Its translation is CASSQPGQTYEQYF.

This clonotype appeared a few times. The CDR3 DNA reads as TGCAGTGCTAGAGGGGGGACAGGGGGAGCTTTCTTT. Translating gives CSARGGTGGAFF. This sequence joins TRBV20-1 and TRBJ1-1, with TRBD1 matching over 11 bases. J was trimmed by 10 bases and V by 1 base; bases with no gene match: 2. The CDR3 is 12 residues long. Looked up from germline, CDR1 is DFQATT and CDR2 is SNEGSKA (reference sequence).

The chain recombines TRBV2 with TRBJ1-1; maybe TRBD1 (6 bases). The V gene lost 8 bases and the J gene lost 1 base, with 17 bases spanning the gap. Germline V CDR1 and CDR2: SNHLY, FYNNEI. The CDR3 is 15 amino acids. CDR3 sequence (DNA): TGTGCCAGCCCCTCGGGGGCGGGATCGAACACTGAAGCTTTCTTT. This encodes CASPSGAGSNTEAFF.